These 9 T cell receptor beta chains were sequenced from one sample in a study of blood T cell repertoires in COVID-19 (dated by TCRdb to the early 2020s). Library preparation employed the immunoSEQ multiplex PCR assay. The table was pulled from immuneACCESS by TCRdb, which kept in-frame rearrangements only. Such tables lose some clones; where checked, under half of the loss comes from unresolved V genes, and the rest has no known cause. The sample contains approximately 160,000 clones, 65% to 80% of them found a single time. The ten largest clones represent about 8.3% of the sample. The source material was peripheral blood. These receptors were taken from a man between 60 and 70 years old with acute or convalescent COVID-19.

The chain links TRBV7-9 to TRBJ1-2; D is perhaps TRBD1 (6 bases). The V gene's germline CDR1 is SEHNR and CDR2 FQNEAQ (reference sequence). Trimming pared 5 bases from V and 4 bases from J, leaving 11 bases between. CDR3 length equals 13 residues. The chain's CDR3 is CASSLGQSYGYTF. The CDR3 coding sequence is TGTGCCAGCAGCCTCGGACAGAGCTATGGCTACACCTTC.

This chain links TRBV27 with TRBJ1-2, with TRBD1 identical over 7 bases. The CDR3 has 14 amino acids. V shed 6 bases, J shed 3 bases, and the junction held 7 bases outside the gene matches. Per the germline V gene, CDR1 is MNHEY and CDR2 is SMNVEV (reference sequence). In nucleotides, the CDR3 is TGTGCCAGCAGACCAACAGGGGACTACTATGGCTACACCTTC. It is translated as CASRPTGDYYGYTF.

The CDR3 spells CASSIDRQDGGYTF. CDR3 sequence (DNA): TGTGCCAGTAGTATAGATCGACAGGACGGGGGCTACACCTTC. The chain has TRBV19 and TRBJ1-2; maybe TRBD1 (6 bases). This CDR3 contains 14 residues. V shed 0 bases and J shed 8 bases, with 13 bases lying between them. Germline values: CDR1 LNHDA, CDR2 SQIVND (reference sequence).

CDR3 amino acids: CAISGMEDTQYF. The CDR3, as DNA: TGTGCCATCAGTGGAATGGAGGATACGCAGTATTTT. The V gene is TRBV10-3, the J gene TRBJ2-3, with D hard to call. The germline gives CDR1 ENHRY, CDR2 SYGVKD. V was pared by 4 bases and J by 6 bases, with 8 bases between. The CDR3 is 12 amino acids.

This chain connects TRBV2 to TRBJ2-7; tentative D call: TRBD1 (5 bases). V dropped 4 bases and J dropped 6 bases, with 7 bases sitting between them. The CDR3 is made up of 11 amino acids. Germline CDR1 SNHLY, CDR2 FYNNEI. The CDR3 sequence: CASSVRGEQYF. The CDR3 DNA reads TGTGCCAGCAGTGTTAGGGGCGAGCAGTACTTC.

This sequence joins TRBV24-1 and TRBJ1-5; 8 nucleotides agree with TRBD1. V shed 5 bases and J 4 bases; nucleotides not matched to a gene: 3. Germline CDR1 KGHDR, CDR2 SFDVKD. This CDR3 region has 14 residues. The CDR3 nucleotides are TGTGCCACCAGTGCCCGGGACAGGAATCAGCCCCAGCATTTT. This encodes CATSARDRNQPQHF.

The chain combines TRBV5-1 with TRBJ2-3; 9 bases align to TRBD1. With 4 bases clipped from V and 3 bases from J, the junction kept 6 bases outside the gene matches. The CDR3 runs to 15 residues. CDR1 and CDR2 (germline): SGHRS, YFSETQ. The CDR3 here is CASSPGQGWTDTQYF. The DNA for the CDR3 is TGCGCCAGCAGCCCGGGACAGGGATGGACAGATACGCAGTATTTT.

For the CDR3, the DNA is TGCGCCAGCAGGGTTACAGGGGGCGAGGACTATGGCTACACCTTC. Protein product: CASRVTGGEDYGYTF. The chain employs TRBV5-1 and TRBJ1-2; 9 bases fit TRBD1. This CDR3 has 15 amino acids. Looked up from germline, CDR1 is SGHRS and CDR2 is YFSETQ. V gave up 5 bases and J gave up 3 bases; unmatched junction bases: 8. The full variable domain, with the rest looked up from reference TRBV5-1 and TRBJ1-2, is KAGVTQTPRYLIKTRGQQVTLSCSPISGHRSVSWYQQTPGQGLQFLFEYFSETQRNKGNFPGRFSGRQFSNSRSEMNVSTLELGDSALYLCASRVTGGEDYGYTFGSGTRLTVV.

The rearrangement links TRBV4-3 to TRBJ1-4, with 8 positions matching TRBD1. This CDR3 is built from 17 residues. Germline V gives CDR1 LGHNA, CDR2 YSLEER. With 1 base clipped from V and 6 bases from J, the junction kept 10 bases outside the gene matches. In nucleotides, the CDR3 is TGCGCCAGCAGCCAAGTCCGGGCGCGGACAGGGTATGAAAAACTGTTTTTT. Encoded protein: CASSQVRARTGYEKLFF.